This TCR beta chain was found in a study of blood T cell repertoires in COVID-19. Across the study: Samples came from the United States, Italy and Spain, spanning acute and convalescent COVID-19. Sources were T cells, B-cell-depleted T cells, or PBMCs; the material itself was cDNA or gDNA.

Under the authors' procedure: Amplification of reference gene primers provided the estimated nucleated cell counts. Profiled with immunoSEQ multiplex PCR; TCRdb holds only in-frame clones, not every one. The V and J calls and the clone size are those of that table, but D and trimming were determined from the DNA. This table holds 150,000 to 180,000 clones, nearly 80% found once. Germline V gives CDR1 MNHEY, CDR2 SVGAGI. The V segment lost 6 bases and the J segment 2 bases; nucleotides outside the gene matches: 4. The CDR3 loop spans 14 amino acids. The sample taken for sequencing was peripheral blood. V is TRBV6-5 and J is TRBJ2-5, with TRBD1 matching over 9 bases. This clonotype was sampled from a man older than 75 with acute or convalescent COVID-19. The CDR3 DNA reads as TGTGCCAGCAGGGGGACAGGGTCACAAGAGACCCAGTACTTC. This codes for CASRGTGSQETQYF.